This T cell receptor (beta chain) was sequenced in a study of T cells in Graves' hyperthyroidism and ophthalmopathy. RNA transcripts yielded amplified TCR beta CDR3 regions. A first-round RT-PCR of the TCR CDR3 used the HTBI primer set. TCRdb reprocessed the multiplex PCR reads with MiXCR, giving one entry per CDR3 protein. The table records around 380,000 distinct CDR3 sequences, 13% of them present only once. The germline V gene encodes CDR1 SGHAT and CDR2 FQNNGV. CDR3 length: 14 amino acids. PBMCs stemmed from 10 ml fresh peripheral blood. As regards this clonotype: With a much larger clone just one base away, this may be a read error.

This chain uses TRBV11-2 with TRBJ2-5; D call uncertain. Judging by the DNA end, TRBJ2-1 fits better; the J call may be wrong. The sample comprised blood. The sequence was collected from a man under 40 with Graves' hyperthyroidism that later progressed to Graves' ophthalmopathy. The DNA of the CDR3 is TGTGCCAGCAGCCCCGGAATTTCCCAAGAGACCCAGTTCTTC. Protein product: CASSPGISQETQFF.